A selection of T cell receptor beta chains follows, all from one sample in a study of shared clonotypes between healthy human individuals. Data came from immunoSEQ multiplex PCR; TCRdb stores just in-frame clones and leaves some out. Of around 2.5 million clones listed, roughly 93% are singletons. What was sequenced was naive CD4+ T cells from PBMCs. The origin of the receptors is a man aged 18 to 30 in good health. Some clones in this sample may be carry-over from other donors' samples. The conserved cysteine and the conserved F or W are not part of the CDR3 here.

TRBV11-3,TRBJ1-5,ASSPTDQTFSNQPQH
TRBV11-2,TRBJ1-5,ASSGGSQPQH
TRBV5-1,TRBJ1-1,ASSLWGPRDTEAF
TRBV19,TRBJ2-7,ASSIPSSGTYEQY
TRBV9,TRBJ2-5,ASSPRPRQETQY
TRBV5-1,TRBJ2-5,ASSSTGTGGETQY
TRBV11-3,TRBJ1-5,ASSLPGAPGQPQH
TRBV7-9,TRBJ1-4,ASSPGQGEEKLF
TRBV7-2,TRBJ2-3,ASSRTSSTDTQY
TRBV7-9,TRBJ1-5,ASSLGGFEQPQH
TRBV18,TRBJ2-4,ASSPPGGIQY
TRBV23-1,TRBJ1-3,ASTRDSCSGNTIY
TRBV19,TRBJ2-2,ASSIRTGELF
TRBV6-4,TRBJ1-4,VSSDGHGEKLF
TRBV7-9,TRBJ2-2,ASSLAQLEHTGELF
TRBV25-1,TRBJ2-5,ASSDHRGPGETQY
TRBV5-1,TRBJ2-1,ASSFLAGGHNEQF
TRBV9,TRBJ2-5,ASSGAGGLVETQY
TRBV4-1,TRBJ2-3,ASSSFSLAPFTDTQY
TRBV9,TRBJ2-3,ASSVGSLAGDADTQY
TRBV2,TRBJ1-1,ALARSQLNTEAF
TRBV28,TRBJ2-3,ATLFSGESDTQY
TRBV30,TRBJ2-3,AYRGLTDTQY
TRBV28,TRBJ2-7,ASSLGYEQY
TRBV6-6,TRBJ2-7,ASSYSGTSGALEQY
TRBV2,TRBJ2-1,ASSEAALVYNEQF
TRBV30,TRBJ1-1,AWSVRRDTEAF
TRBV14,TRBJ2-3,ASSPIGLDQDTQY
TRBV5-1,TRBJ2-7,ASSMMSRDMSSYEQY
TRBV6-1,TRBJ1-1,ASSGAAGQGVTEAF
TRBV6-6,TRBJ1-3,ASQGAYSGNTIY
TRBV7-9,TRBJ2-3,ASSSEPGRRTTDTQY
TRBV11-2,TRBJ2-3,ASSLLAGGVTDTQY
TRBV25-1,TRBJ1-2,ASGDRHNYGYT
TRBV28,TRBJ2-7,ASSLWGAEQY
TRBV28,TRBJ2-2,ASSSAGANTGELF
TRBV27,TRBJ2-7,ASSLWGGGKYEQY
TRBV6-1,TRBJ2-3,ASSEPWGADTQY
TRBV28,TRBJ2-5,ASSLTRTKTQY
TRBV4-2,TRBJ2-1,ASSPLRDGTIGGDNEQF
TRBV10-3,TRBJ2-7,AIKRTGSSYEQY
TRBV6-1,TRBJ2-7,ASSEELAGAYEQY